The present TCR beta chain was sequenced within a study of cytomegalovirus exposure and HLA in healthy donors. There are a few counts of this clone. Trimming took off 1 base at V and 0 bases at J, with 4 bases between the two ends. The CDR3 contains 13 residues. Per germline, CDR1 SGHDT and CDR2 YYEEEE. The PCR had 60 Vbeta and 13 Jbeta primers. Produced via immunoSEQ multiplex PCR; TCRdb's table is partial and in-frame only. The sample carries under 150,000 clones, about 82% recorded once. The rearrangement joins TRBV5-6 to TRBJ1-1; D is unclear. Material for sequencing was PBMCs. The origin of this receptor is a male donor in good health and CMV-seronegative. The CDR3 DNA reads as TGTGCCAGCAGCTTGACGGTGAACACTGAAGCTTTCTTT. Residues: CASSLTVNTEAFF. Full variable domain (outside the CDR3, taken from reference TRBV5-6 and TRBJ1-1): DAGVTQSPTHLIKTRGQQVTLRCSPKSGHDTVSWYQQALGQGPQFIFQYYEEEERQRGNFPDRFSGHQFPNYSSELNVNALLLGDSALYLCASSLTVNTEAFFGQGTRLTVV.